These 13 T cell receptor beta chains share one sample of origin, sequenced in a study of T cell responses to AZD1222 COVID-19 vaccine. Method: immunoSEQ multiplex PCR; TCRdb's copy keeps in-frame clones and lacks some. The table has 80,000 to 95,000 clones, around 90% seen once; the top ten hold roughly 4.9%. The source was peripheral blood, collected on day 0 of AZD1222 vaccination. All receptors come from an adult in good health.

The rearrangement joins TRBV7-6 to TRBJ1-1; perhaps TRBD1 as D (5 bases). V lost 3 bases and J lost 4, with 12 bases in between. Germline V gene lookup returns CDR1 SGHVS and CDR2 FNYEAQ. This CDR3 is 14 amino acids long. This chain's CDR3 is CASSFQQEITEAFF. The CDR3, as DNA: TGTGCCAGCAGCTTCCAACAGGAGATCACTGAAGCTTTCTTT.

This chain connects TRBV7-6 to TRBJ2-1, with D tentatively TRBD1 or TRBD2 (5 bases each). The CDR3 has 16 residues. The germline V gene encodes CDR1 SGHVS and CDR2 FNYEAQ. With 5 bases removed from V and 5 bases from J, the gap between germline ends came to 19 bases. CDR3 DNA: TGTGCCAGCAGCCCCCCCCCGGGACCAGATCACAATGAGCAGTTCTTC. Protein sequence: CASSPPPGPDHNEQFF.

The gene calls are TRBV19 and TRBJ1-1, with D hard to call. The germline gives CDR1 LNHDA, CDR2 SQIVND (reference sequence). This CDR3 is built from 13 residues. V was shortened by 3 bases and J by 1 base, with 6 bases between the two germline ends. CDR3 loop: CASSINGNTEAFF. CDR3 in DNA: TGTGCCAGTAGTATTAATGGGAACACTGAAGCTTTCTTT.

CDR3 loop: CASSSGQGSFTGELFF. The CDR3 bases are TGTGCCAGCAGCAGCGGACAGGGGTCATTCACCGGGGAGCTGTTTTTT. The chain combines TRBV9 with TRBJ2-2; 9 bases are a match to TRBD1. Looked up from germline, CDR1 is SGDLS and CDR2 is YYNGEE. The V and J ends lost 4 bases and 4 bases, in that order; junction bases with no gene match: 8. The CDR3 extends over 16 amino acids. The whole variable domain, remainder taken from reference TRBV9 and TRBJ2-2, is DSGVTQTPKHLITATGQRVTLRCSPRSGDLSVYWYQQSLDQGLQFLIQYYNGEERAKGNILERFSAQQFPDLHSELNLSSLELGDSALYFCASSSGQGSFTGELFFGEGSRLTVL.

The rearrangement joins TRBV7-9 to TRBJ1-1; 7 positions match TRBD1. Germline V lookup: CDR1 SEHNR, CDR2 FQNEAQ (reference sequence). V shed 7 bases and J 7 bases; nucleotides not matched to a gene: 6. The CDR3 has 12 amino acids. The CDR3 coding sequence is TGTGCCAGCAACGTCGACAGGGATGAAGCTTTCTTT. Translating it yields CASNVDRDEAFF.

The J gene is TRBJ2-1, the V gene TRBV28; D remains unclear. CDR1 is MDHEN and CDR2 is SYDVKM in the germline V gene. Between the trimmed V and J ends, which lost 2 bases and 2 bases, there was a span of 4 bases. This CDR3 spans 13 amino acids. The CDR3 region has the DNA TGTGCCAGCAGTTTAGGGGCCTACAATGAGCAGTTCTTC. Translated, it gives CASSLGAYNEQFF. Filled out from reference TRBV28 and TRBJ2-1, the complete variable domain reads DVKVTQSSRYLVKRTGEKVFLECVQDMDHENMFWYRQDPGLGLRLIYFSYDVKMKEKGDIPEGYSVSREKKERFSLILESASTNQTSMYLCASSLGAYNEQFFGPGTRLTVL.

The chain recombines TRBV14 with TRBJ2-7; 9 positions agree with TRBD1. This CDR3 region has 16 residues. V trimming: 4 bases; J trimming: 9 bases; junction bases outside the gene matches: 16. In germline, CDR1 is SGHDN, CDR2 FVKESK. The CDR3 nucleotides read TGTGCCAGCAGCCGGGAGGGACAGGGCGATTTCAGGTGGCAGTACTTC. Amino acids: CASSREGQGDFRWQYF.

The chain uses TRBV5-1 and TRBJ1-2, with TRBD1 identical over 8 bases. This CDR3 contains 13 residues. Trimming cost V 0 bases and J 8 bases; bases outside gene matches: 3. From germline, CDR1 is SGHRS and CDR2 YFSETQ. This CDR3 reads CASSLGQGAGYTF. The CDR3 DNA reads TGCGCCAGCAGCTTGGGGCAGGGGGCCGGCTACACCTTC. Complete variable domain (other parts from reference TRBV5-1 and TRBJ1-2): KAGVTQTPRYLIKTRGQQVTLSCSPISGHRSVSWYQQTPGQGLQFLFEYFSETQRNKGNFPGRFSGRQFSNSRSEMNVSTLELGDSALYLCASSLGQGAGYTFGSGTRLTVV.

The chain combines TRBV6-2 or TRBV6-3 with TRBJ2-1; TRBD1 agrees at 7 bases. There are 17 residues in the CDR3. J lost 0 bases, V lost 6 bases, and 11 bases had no gene match. The V gene's germline CDR1 is MNHEY and CDR2 SVGEGT. The CDR3 here is CASSSLGGTSSYNEQFF. The DNA of the CDR3 is TGTGCCAGCAGCTCCCTAGGGGGCACCAGCTCCTACAATGAGCAGTTCTTC.

This chain uses TRBV5-6 with TRBJ1-6; the match to TRBD1 covers 7 bases. Trimming removed 5 bases from V and 7 bases from J; junction bases left unmatched: 12. The germline V gene encodes CDR1 SGHDT and CDR2 YYEEEE. The CDR3 runs to 16 residues. As DNA, the CDR3 is TGTGCCAGCAGGAAGACAGGGAATACTTTCAATTCACCCCTCCACTTT. Protein sequence: CASRKTGNTFNSPLHF.

The V gene is TRBV28, the J gene TRBJ1-4; no firm D call. The CDR3 spans 15 residues. The germline V gene has CDR1 MDHEN and CDR2 SYDVKM. Trimming took 3 bases from V and 0 from J, leaving 8 bases between them. The CDR3 region is CASSFHGATNEKLFF. CDR3 DNA: TGTGCCAGCAGTTTTCACGGGGCAACTAATGAAAAACTGTTTTTT.

This chain links TRBV5-1 with TRBJ2-1, with 9 bases lining up with TRBD2. The germline V gene has CDR1 SGHRS and CDR2 YFSETQ. With 3 bases clipped from V and 4 bases from J, the junction kept 8 bases outside the gene matches. CDR3 size: 16 residues. The CDR3 loop reads CASSSSTSGSYNEQFF. The CDR3 DNA reads TGCGCCAGCAGCTCTTCGACTAGCGGTAGTTACAATGAGCAGTTCTTC.

This clone was detected once. This sequence joins TRBV12-5 and TRBJ1-1, with TRBD1 matching 8 bases. This CDR3 has 19 amino acids. The germline gives CDR1 LGHNT, CDR2 FRNRAP. V lost 0 bases to trimming and J lost 4 bases; unmatched junction nucleotides: 16. The chain's CDR3 is CASGLVRLRTGPDPTEAFF. CDR3 bases: TGTGCTAGTGGTTTGGTACGCCTGAGGACAGGGCCGGACCCCACTGAAGCTTTCTTT.